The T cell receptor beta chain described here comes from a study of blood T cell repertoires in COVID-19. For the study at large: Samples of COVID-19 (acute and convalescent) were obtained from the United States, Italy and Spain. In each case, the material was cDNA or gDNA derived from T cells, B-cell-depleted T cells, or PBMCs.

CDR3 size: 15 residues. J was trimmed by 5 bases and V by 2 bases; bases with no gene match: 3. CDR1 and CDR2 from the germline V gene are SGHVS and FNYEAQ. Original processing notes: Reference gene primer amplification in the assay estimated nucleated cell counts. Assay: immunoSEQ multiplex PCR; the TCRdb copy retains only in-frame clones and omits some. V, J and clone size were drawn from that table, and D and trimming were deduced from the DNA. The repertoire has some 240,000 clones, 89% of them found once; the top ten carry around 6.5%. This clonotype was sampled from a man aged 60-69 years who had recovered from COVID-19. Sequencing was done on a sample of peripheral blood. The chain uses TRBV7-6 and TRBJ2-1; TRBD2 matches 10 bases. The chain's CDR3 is CASSLRTSGHNEQFF. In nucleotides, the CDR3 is TGTGCCAGCAGCTTACGGACTAGCGGCCACAATGAGCAGTTCTTC.